This TCR beta chain was sequenced for a study of technical replicates of blood from several donors (TCRdb year 2017). The library was built by means of the immunoSEQ multiplex PCR assay. TCRdb obtained this table from immuneACCESS and retained in-frame rearrangements with V and J assigned. These tables miss some clones; where compared with another copy, unresolved V genes account for less than half of the shortfall, and the remainder is unexplained. The sample table contains tens of thousands of clones; only one count was recorded for around 92% of them. The top ten hold 4.5% to 5% of the sample. The germline V gene supplies CDR1 ENHRY and CDR2 SYGVKD. Including cysteine and phenylalanine, the CDR3 has 16 amino acids. Only the CDR3 portion is preserved as DNA: 48 bases, with reading frame beginning at the first base. V is cut by 6 bases and J by 2 bases, and the space between the germline ends is 20 bases.

Comments on this clone: Its antigen is still unknown. No base quality information exists; no much larger clone differs at one position.

The receptor comes from a human donor in good health. Some clones in this sample may be carry-over from other donors' samples. Sample: PBMCs. The receptor chain draws on TRBV10-3 and TRBJ2-7; the D segment could be TRBD2, given 5 matching bases. The DNA sequence follows: TGTGCCATCAGCGGCAATACTCGGGAAAACGCCTACGAGCAGTACTTC. Its product reads: CAISGNTRENAYEQYF.